The clone carrying this T cell receptor beta chain was observed a few times. Its matching antigen is unknown. TCRdb re-called the 5' RACE reads through MiXCR, storing one row per CDR3 protein. The sample lists 110,000 to 150,000 distinct CDR3 sequences, 11% to 15% occurring once. This specimen belongs to a study of T-cell memory formation after mild COVID-19. Overall study context: Clustering of TCRs was largely donor specific.

Study results and limitations: Balance between CD4 and CD8 was seen in clones contracting day 15 to 85, and a CD4+ lean was seen in later expanders. Confirmation was lacking for SARS-CoV-2 specificity of second-wave clones that peaked on day 37.

The CDR3 runs 15 residues. The germline CDR1 and CDR2 sequences are LNHDA and SQIVND (reference sequence). Trimming cost V 5 bases and J 2 bases, with 13 bases left between them. This TCR derives from an adult woman who had mild COVID-19 (a few samples of this study predate the infection). Cell type and time point are not known. This chain uses TRBV19 with TRBJ1-5; D may be TRBD1 (5 bases). The sequenced material came from PBMCs or a T cell subset sorted from them (not recorded which). CDR3 nucleotides: TGTGCCAGTAGTCCCTACAAAGGGGGCAATCAGCCCCAGCATTTT. Its translation is CASSPYKGGNQPQHF.